Each of the 6 T cell receptor beta chains below was sequenced from the same sample in a study of blood T cell repertoires in COVID-19. This table comes from immunoSEQ multiplex PCR, and its TCRdb copy is limited to in-frame clones, with some not included. The top ten clones hold more than 0.95% of a sample with about 380,000 clones, more than 75% of them seen once. Sequencing used PBMCs or T cells enriched from blood (not recorded which). All receptors derive from a woman between 18 and 29 years old who had recovered from COVID-19.

V and J are TRBV3-1 (or the pseudogene TRBV3-2) and TRBJ1-6; no clear D gene. V lost 8 bases, J lost 2 bases, and 13 bases lay in between. Germline V gene lookup returns CDR1 LGHDT and CDR2 YNNKEL (reference sequence). The CDR3 covers 15 residues. The CDR3 DNA reads as TGTGCCAGCGCCCCGGGAGGCGCCTATAATTCACCCCTCCACTTT. Translating it yields CASAPGGAYNSPLHF.

The chain recombines TRBV28 with TRBJ1-2; D gene uncertain. V dropped 2 bases and J dropped 4 bases, with 8 bases sitting between them. CDR1 MDHEN and CDR2 SYDVKM come from the germline V gene. The CDR3 is made up of 13 amino acids. CDR3: CASSLAALYGYTF. The CDR3 DNA reads as TGTGCCAGCAGTTTAGCGGCCCTCTATGGCTACACCTTC.

The chain combines TRBV6-2 or TRBV6-3 with TRBJ2-3, with D perhaps assigned TRBD1 or TRBD2 (7 bases each). Germline lookup yields CDR1 MNHEY and CDR2 SVGEGT. This CDR3 has 14 amino acids. The ends were cut back, 6 bases at V and 3 bases at J, with 13 bases in the middle. CDR3 sequence reads: CASSRGGETDTQYF. DNA for the CDR3: TGTGCCAGCAGCAGGGGGGGAGAGACAGATACGCAGTATTTT.

The V gene is TRBV30, the J gene TRBJ2-7, with 10 positions matching TRBD1. The CDR3 runs to 13 residues. V trimming: 0 bases; J trimming: 8 bases; junction bases outside the gene matches: 4. Germline lookup yields CDR1 GTSNPN and CDR2 SVGIG (reference sequence). The DNA of the CDR3 is TGTGCCTGGAGTGTGACAGGGGGCATCCAGCAGTACTTC. It encodes CAWSVTGGIQQYF.

V usage is TRBV11-3 and J usage is TRBJ2-1; D may be TRBD1 (7 bases). There are 16 residues in the CDR3. Germline V gene lookup returns CDR1 SGHNT and CDR2 YENEEA. V lost 1 base and J 8 bases, leaving 18 bases between the germline ends. Here the CDR3 DNA reads TGTGCCAGCAGCTTAGTTCAGTCAGGGGGACTCCATGAGCAGTTCTTC. Translating gives CASSLVQSGGLHEQFF.

The chain uses TRBV7-6 and TRBJ2-7; TRBD2 matches 10 bases. The CDR3 runs to 16 residues. The V segment lost 5 bases and the J segment 4 bases; nucleotides outside the gene matches: 11. Germline values: CDR1 SGHVS, CDR2 FNYEAQ. CDR3 region: CASSPLGSGGQYEQYF. CDR3 nucleotide sequence: TGTGCCAGCAGCCCCCTAGGTAGCGGGGGGCAATACGAGCAGTACTTC.